Presented here are 27 T cell receptor beta chains from one specimen sequenced in a study of regulatory T cells in long-lasting Graves disease. Arm-PCR of CDR3 regions and iRepertoire HTBI primers were the basis on which TCR beta libraries were built. TCRdb re-called the multiplex PCR reads with MiXCR, one entry per CDR3 protein. This sample has hundreds of thousands of distinct CDR3 sequences, with around an eighth found just once. Documented time point: newly diagnosed GD, antithyroid drugs for less than 3 months. Isolated PBMC RNA provided the starting material for the TCR library. This same sample was also taken into another study, of T cells in Graves' hyperthyroidism and ophthalmopathy.

The material was peripheral blood mononuclear cells (PBMCs), obtained at new diagnosis, from a patient treated with antithyroid drugs. All receptors come from a man aged 25-45 years with Graves disease.

J is TRBJ2-3 and V is TRBV20-1, with 9 bases lining up with TRBD1. Germline CDR1 DFQATT, CDR2 SNEGSKA (reference sequence). The length of the CDR3 is 14 residues. V lost 6 bases, J lost 4 bases, and 8 bases stayed unmatched. In DNA form, the CDR3 reads TGCAGTGCCCCGATGAGACAGGGGGCAGATACGCAGTATTTT. Encoded protein: CSAPMRQGADTQYF.

The chain carries TRBV27 and TRBJ2-5; 7 bases align to TRBD2. The germline gives CDR1 MNHEY, CDR2 SMNVEV (reference sequence). With 8 bases clipped from V and 4 bases from J, the junction kept 10 bases outside the gene matches. This CDR3 has 14 residues. CDR3 nucleotide sequence: TGTGCCAGCTCTTTCTGGGGGGGTGGAGAGACCCAGTACTTC. It codes for CASSFWGGGETQYF.

This clonotype was recorded many times. This chain connects TRBV28 to TRBJ2-1, with D hard to call. Trimming left V 5 bases short and J 9 bases short, with 5 bases between. Per the germline V gene, CDR1 is MDHEN and CDR2 is SYDVKM. The CDR3 contains 10 residues. CDR3 coding DNA: TGTGCCAGCAGTCGAGTTGAGCAGTTCTTC. Amino acid sequence: CASSRVEQFF.

The CDR3 loop reads CASSRTGAYNEQFF. Here the CDR3 DNA reads TGTGCCAGCAGCCGGACAGGGGCATACAATGAGCAGTTCTTC. J is TRBJ2-1 and V is TRBV9; 9 nucleotides line up with TRBD1. Germline assignment: CDR1 SGDLS and CDR2 YYNGEE. There are 14 residues in the CDR3. The V gene end was trimmed by 4 bases and the J gene end by 4 bases; junction bases not matched to a gene: 3. Filled out from reference TRBV9 and TRBJ2-1, the complete variable domain reads DSGVTQTPKHLITATGQRVTLRCSPRSGDLSVYWYQQSLDQGLQFLIQYYNGEERAKGNILERFSAQQFPDLHSELNLSSLELGDSALYFCASSRTGAYNEQFFGPGTRLTVL.

This clonotype showed up many times. V gene TRBV20-1 combines with J gene TRBJ2-5; 8 bases are shared with TRBD2. This CDR3 comprises 15 residues. J gave up 2 bases and V 3 bases, and 8 bases lay outside the gene matches. CDR1 DFQATT and CDR2 SNEGSKA come from the germline V gene (reference sequence). The CDR3 loop reads CSASTGGPLQETQYF. Written as DNA, the CDR3 is TGCAGTGCTAGCACGGGGGGGCCCCTACAAGAGACCCAGTACTTC.

The chain has TRBV4-1 and TRBJ2-5; the match to TRBD2 covers 9 bases. The CDR3 covers 17 residues. Germline lookup yields CDR1 MGHRA and CDR2 YSYEKL. J gave up 2 bases and V 4 bases, and 11 bases lay outside the gene matches. CDR3 amino acids: CASSLRSTTSGQETQYF. CDR3 coding DNA: TGCGCCAGCAGCCTCCGAAGTACCACTAGCGGGCAAGAGACCCAGTACTTC.

This clonotype has a count of ten or more. The genes are TRBV11-2 and TRBJ1-1; no definite D call. V was trimmed by 2 bases and J by 7 bases, leaving 5 bases between them. Germline loops: CDR1 SGHAT, CDR2 FQNNGV. The CDR3 length is 11 residues. CDR3 in DNA: TGTGCCAGCAGCTTAAACGGTGAAGCTTTCTTT. Protein: CASSLNGEAFF.

The CDR3 bases are TGTGCCAGTAGTATAGCCGTATTTCGGGACGGGGAGCTGTTTTTT. Protein: CASSIAVFRDGELFF. V gene TRBV19 combines with J gene TRBJ2-2, with a tentative D call TRBD2 (5 bases). V was pared by 1 base and J by 7 bases, with 13 bases between. Germline V gene lookup returns CDR1 LNHDA and CDR2 SQIVND (reference sequence). This CDR3 is 15 amino acids long. The complete variable domain, with remaining parts taken from reference TRBV19 and TRBJ2-2, reads DGGITQSPKYLFRKEGQNVTLSCEQNLNHDAMYWYRQDPGQGLRLIYYSQIVNDFQKGDIAEGYSVSREKKESFPLTVTSAQKNPTAFYLCASSIAVFRDGELFFGEGSRLTVL.

This clonotype was seen a handful of times. This rearrangement joins TRBV6-1 to TRBJ2-3; TRBD2 aligns across 14 bases. The CDR3 sequence is 15 residues long. Germline V gene lookup returns CDR1 MNHNS and CDR2 SASEGT. V lost 4 bases, J lost 6 bases, and 3 bases stayed unmatched. This CDR3 is CASSVGTSGSDTQYF. The CDR3 nucleotides are TGTGCCAGCAGTGTCGGGACTAGCGGGAGCGATACGCAGTATTTT.

At least ten counts were recorded for this clonotype. This rearrangement joins TRBV7-8 to TRBJ2-7; D is perhaps TRBD1 or TRBD2 (5 bases each). Deletions cut 4 bases from V and 3 bases from J, with 16 bases between. This CDR3 contains 15 residues. Germline assignment: CDR1 SGHVS and CDR2 FQNEAQ. The CDR3 DNA is TGTGCCAGCAGCTCAACCGGGACGACTGGCTACGAGCAGTACTTC. It specifies CASSSTGTTGYEQYF.

This clonotype was seen at least ten times. The V call is TRBV12-3 or TRBV12-4, the J call TRBJ2-3, with D unresolved. V gave up 3 bases and J gave up 9 bases, with 7 bases separating them. CDR3 length: 11 residues. CDR3 nucleotides: TGTGCCAGCAGTTTGAAGAGGACGCAGTATTTT. Translating gives CASSLKRTQYF.

This clonotype was recorded many times. CDR3 nucleotide sequence: TGCAGCGCCAGCCGGGACAGGGGGGACACTGAAGCTTTCTTT. Translating gives CSASRDRGDTEAFF. The V call is TRBV29-1, the J call TRBJ1-1; TRBD1 matches at 11 bases. CDR1 is SQVTM, CDR2 ANQGSEA, per germline. This CDR3 is 14 amino acids long. V was clipped by 7 bases and J by 3 bases; unmatched bases: 7.

This clonotype was observed many times. This CDR3 is CSARDLQSTDTQYF. The CDR3 region has the DNA TGCAGTGCTAGAGATCTGCAGTCCACAGATACGCAGTATTTT. This chain connects TRBV20-1 to TRBJ2-3; D is unresolved. CDR1 and CDR2 (germline): DFQATT, SNEGSKA (reference sequence). The V gene lost 0 bases and the J gene lost 2 bases, with 9 bases spanning the gap. This CDR3 comprises 14 residues.

The chain combines TRBV9 with TRBJ1-2; D gene unclear. Trimming shortened V by 0 bases and J by 8 bases, and 11 bases separated the two germline ends. From germline, CDR1 is SGDLS and CDR2 YYNGEE. The CDR3 spans 13 residues. In nucleotides, the CDR3 is TGTGCCAGCAGCGTAGGAGGGTCCGTCGGCTACACCTTC. Residues: CASSVGGSVGYTF.

This clonotype was found many times. The chain combines TRBV20-1 with TRBJ2-5; 9 bases map to TRBD2. CDR1 is DFQATT, CDR2 SNEGSKA, per germline (reference sequence). This CDR3 spans 15 amino acids. Unmatched junction bases numbered 7, after V lost 0 bases and J lost 5 bases. CDR3 coding DNA: TGCAGTGCTAGAGATCCGGCTAGCGGGACGGAGACCCAGTACTTC. As protein: CSARDPASGTETQYF.

This clonotype occurred many times. The chain carries TRBV10-1 and TRBJ2-3, with D perhaps matching TRBD2 (6 bases). The CDR3 loop spans 15 amino acids. Germline V lookup: CDR1 WNHNN, CDR2 SYGVQD (reference sequence). Between the trimmed V and J ends, which lost 7 bases and 1 base, there was a span of 15 bases. The CDR3 DNA follows: TGCGCCAGCAATCACCCCGCGGGATGCACAGATACGCAGTATTTT. It codes for CASNHPAGCTDTQYF.

This clonotype has only a few counts. The chain recombines TRBV25-1 with TRBJ1-4; 8 nucleotides line up with TRBD1. J gave up 10 bases and V 4 bases, and 14 bases lay outside the gene matches. The germline V gene has CDR1 MGHDK and CDR2 SYGVNS. This CDR3 contains 16 residues. CDR3 region: CASSGDPDRGSTKLFF. The CDR3 bases are TGTGCCAGCAGTGGGGACCCCGACAGGGGATCAACAAAACTGTTTTTT.

Regarding this clonotype: Because the CDR3 is missing its conserved closing phenylalanine or tryptophan, this is likely a read error. The chain carries TRBV6-2 or TRBV6-3 and TRBJ1-5; tentative D call: TRBD1 (5 bases). The CDR3 runs to 14 residues. The V gene lost 5 bases and the J gene lost 6 bases, with 14 bases spanning the gap. CDR1 and CDR2 (germline): MNHEY, SVGEGT. The CDR3 nucleotides are TGTGCCAGCAGTCCCGGTGGGGCGAGTCAGCCCCAGCATCTT. Residues: CASSPGGASQPQHL.

This clonotype has a handful of counts. V gene TRBV30 combines with J gene TRBJ2-5; possibly TRBD2 for D (7 bases). Germline lookup yields CDR1 GTSNPN and CDR2 SVGIG (reference sequence). The ends were cut back, 2 bases at V and 5 bases at J, with 12 bases in the middle. The CDR3 extends over 13 amino acids. CDR3 amino acids: CAWSRGGFETQYF. CDR3 bases: TGTGCCTGGAGTAGGGGGGGGTTCGAGACCCAGTACTTC. Supplemented by reference TRBV30 and TRBJ2-5, the full variable domain reads SQTIHQWPATLVQPVGSPLSLECTVEGTSNPNLYWYRQAAGRGLQLLFYSVGIGQISSEVPQNLSASRPQDRQFILSSKKLLLSDSGFYLCAWSRGGFETQYFGPGTRLLVL.

This clonotype was seen many times. The chain employs TRBV6-2 or TRBV6-3 and TRBJ2-1; maybe TRBD2 (6 bases). The length of the CDR3 is 14 residues. The germline CDR1 and CDR2 sequences are MNHEY and SVGEGT. Trimming removed 6 bases at V and 4 bases at J, with 13 bases between. CDR3 nucleotide sequence: TGTGCCAGCAGGAGGCTGGGGGGATACAATGAGCAGTTCTTC. It translates to CASRRLGGYNEQFF.

With respect to this clonotype: This may arise from a read error, as a much more abundant clone is one base away. Because it lacks the conserved phenylalanine or tryptophan at the end, this CDR3 is likely a read error. This chain links TRBV12-3 or TRBV12-4 with TRBJ1-2; no clear D gene. The CDR3 has 13 amino acids. Trimming shortened V by 3 bases and J by 6 bases, and 11 bases separated the two germline ends. The DNA for the CDR3 is TGTGCCAGCAGTTTGAACTGGAAGGATGGCTACACCCTC. The encoded protein is CASSLNWKDGYTL.

This clonotype has a count of ten or more. The chain is built from TRBV11-2 and TRBJ1-1; TRBD1 might be the D (6 bases). In germline, CDR1 is SGHAT, CDR2 FQNNGV. This CDR3 comprises 15 residues. The V and J ends lost 5 bases and 4 bases respectively, with 17 bases between them. The CDR3 nucleotides are TGTGCCAGCAGCAGAAATTATGGGGGCGGCACTGAAGCTTTCTTT. Translated: CASSRNYGGGTEAFF. Based on the CDR3 plus reference TRBV11-2 and TRBJ1-1, the full variable domain is EAGVAQSPRYKIIEKRQSVAFWCNPISGHATLYWYQQILGQGPKLLIQFQNNGVVDDSQLPKDRFSAERLKGVDSTLKIQPAKLEDSAVYLCASSRNYGGGTEAFFGQGTRLTVV.

This clonotype showed up many times. The V and J genes are TRBV3-1 and TRBJ2-1, with 12 bases aligning to TRBD2. From germline, CDR1 is LGHDT and CDR2 YNNKEL (reference sequence). V was pared by 1 base and J by 4 bases, with 2 bases of the junction left unmatched. The CDR3 is made up of 16 amino acids. CDR3 sequence: CASSQGLAGGYNEQFF. The CDR3 DNA is TGTGCCAGCAGCCAAGGCCTAGCGGGAGGGTACAATGAGCAGTTCTTC.

This clonotype occurred a few times. This chain uses TRBV5-1 with TRBJ1-2; no firm D call. This CDR3 has 14 residues. V gave up 7 bases and J gave up 5 bases, with 18 bases separating them. Germline V gene data show CDR1 as SGHRS and CDR2 as YFSETQ. CDR3 DNA: TGCGCCAGCCGCCCGGTGGCCAGCTTATATGGCTACACCTTC. Its translation is CASRPVASLYGYTF.

The chain joins TRBV6-5 to TRBJ2-7; either TRBD1 or TRBD2 may fit D (5 bases each). V was pared by 2 bases and J by 7 bases, with 18 bases between. Germline values: CDR1 MNHEY, CDR2 SVGAGI. This CDR3 region has 15 residues. CDR3 coding DNA: TGTGCCAGCAGTTACATTGGGGACCGGTCTGGAGAGCAGTACTTC. It yields the protein CASSYIGDRSGEQYF.

This clonotype occurred many times. The rearrangement joins TRBV5-6 to TRBJ2-3, with TRBD2 matching over 10 bases. In germline, CDR1 is SGHDT, CDR2 YYEEEE. With 2 bases clipped from V and 7 bases from J, the junction kept 4 bases outside the gene matches. This CDR3 is 14 amino acids long. The CDR3 nucleotides read TGTGCCAGCAGCTTAGGACTAGCGGTGAATACGCAGTATTTT. As protein: CASSLGLAVNTQYF.

There are many counts of this clonotype. The chain has TRBV7-8 and TRBJ2-3; D perhaps matches TRBD2 (6 bases). V lost 5 bases to trimming and J lost 4 bases, with 22 bases between them. CDR1 is SGHVS and CDR2 is FQNEAQ in the germline V gene. This CDR3 has 17 amino acids. The DNA of the CDR3 is TGTGCCAGCAGCCCTCTACTAGCTCCTGGGGTCGCAGATACGCAGTATTTT. Protein: CASSPLLAPGVADTQYF.